The rows below give T cell receptor beta chains drawn from one sample of a study of T-cell reconstitution after alpha-beta-depleted transplantation in children. One entry per CDR3 protein, called by TCRdb with MiXCR from the PCR reads. The table lists approximately 510,000 distinct CDR3 sequences, about 18% of them singletons. The sample in question was PBMCs from the stem cell graft donor, obtained from the stem cell graft. The receptors here all came from a human donor who donated a stem cell graft to a child with acute lymphoblastic leukemia. Both conserved end residues are part of each CDR3. The order of the fields is V gene, clone size, J gene, D gene, CDR3 DNA, CDR3 protein. D genes are given only for firm matches. Not every row has a clone size; where given, it reads once, few, many or a size class.

v_gene: TRBV25-1; abundance: NA; j_gene: TRBJ2-3; d_gene: NA; CDR3nt: TGTGCCAGCAGTGACCCCAGAGGAGGGGACGGTACAGATACGCAGTATTTT; CDR3aa: CASSDPRGGDGTDTQYF
v_gene: TRBV29-1; abundance: few; j_gene: TRBJ2-1; d_gene: TRBD1; CDR3nt: TGCAGCGTTGACCTGACAGGGTCGGTCTACAATGAGCAGTTCTTC; CDR3aa: CSVDLTGSVYNEQFF
v_gene: TRBV27; abundance: NA; j_gene: TRBJ1-1; d_gene: NA; CDR3nt: TGTGCCAGCAGTTTTCTACAGCCGAACACTGAAGCTTTCTTT; CDR3aa: CASSFLQPNTEAFF
v_gene: TRBV12-3/TRBV12-4; abundance: few; j_gene: TRBJ2-3; d_gene: TRBD2; CDR3nt: TGTGCCAGCAGTTTAGGCGGGAGCCAAGGGGATACGCAGTATTTT; CDR3aa: CASSLGGSQGDTQYF
v_gene: TRBV20-1; abundance: few; j_gene: TRBJ2-1; d_gene: NA; CDR3nt: TGCAGTGCTAGATTAGAGGAATCCTACAATGAGCAGTTCTTC; CDR3aa: CSARLEESYNEQFF
v_gene: TRBV12-3/TRBV12-4; abundance: few; j_gene: TRBJ2-1; d_gene: TRBD2; CDR3nt: TGTGCCAGCAGTCCGAGACTAGCGGGGACAAATGAGCAGTTCTTC; CDR3aa: CASSPRLAGTNEQFF
v_gene: TRBV27; abundance: few; j_gene: TRBJ1-1; d_gene: TRBD1; CDR3nt: TGTGCCAGCAAGGGGCCTAAATTTCAGGGGGGAAGGAACACTGAAGCTTTCTTT; CDR3aa: CASKGPKFQGGRNTEAFF
v_gene: TRBV5-1; abundance: few; j_gene: TRBJ1-6; d_gene: TRBD1; CDR3nt: TGCGCCAGCAGCTTAAACAGGGGTAGTTCACCCCTCCACTTT; CDR3aa: CASSLNRGSSPLHF
v_gene: TRBV5-6; abundance: few; j_gene: TRBJ1-3; d_gene: NA; CDR3nt: TGTGCCAGCAGTTATACAGGCTCCTCTGGAAACACCATATATTTT; CDR3aa: CASSYTGSSGNTIYF
v_gene: TRBV29-1; abundance: many; j_gene: TRBJ2-1; d_gene: TRBD2; CDR3nt: TGCAGCGTTGAAGATCGGCTGCTAGCGGGGTACAATGAGCAGTTCTTC; CDR3aa: CSVEDRLLAGYNEQFF
v_gene: TRBV15; abundance: NA; j_gene: TRBJ2-1; d_gene: TRBD1; CDR3nt: TGTGCCACCAGCGGTCAGACAGGGGAGATCTACAATGAGCAGTTCTTC; CDR3aa: CATSGQTGEIYNEQFF
v_gene: TRBV29-1; abundance: few; j_gene: TRBJ1-2; d_gene: NA; CDR3nt: TGCAGCGTCCAACGGGGGGCGGGTGGCTACACCTTC; CDR3aa: CSVQRGAGGYTF
v_gene: TRBV27; abundance: few; j_gene: TRBJ1-2; d_gene: NA; CDR3nt: TGTGCCAGCAGCGACCGGAGTGGACGTGGCTACACCTTC; CDR3aa: CASSDRSGRGYTF
v_gene: TRBV12-3/TRBV12-4; abundance: many; j_gene: TRBJ1-1; d_gene: TRBD1; CDR3nt: TGCGCCAGCAGCTTTAGACAGGGGGGCACTGAAGCTTTCTTT; CDR3aa: CASSFRQGGTEAFF
v_gene: TRBV5-1; abundance: many; j_gene: TRBJ1-2; d_gene: NA; CDR3nt: TGCGCCAGCAGCTTGGCCGGCCAGGGTGAGGGCTACACCTTC; CDR3aa: CASSLAGQGEGYTF
v_gene: TRBV25-1; abundance: NA; j_gene: TRBJ2-5; d_gene: NA; CDR3nt: TGTGCCAGCAGTGAGGGGGAGACCCAGTACTTC; CDR3aa: CASSEGETQYF
v_gene: TRBV5-1; abundance: few; j_gene: TRBJ2-1; d_gene: TRBD1; CDR3nt: TGCGCCAGCAGCTTGTTGGGACAGGGGACCGGTGAGCAGTTCTTC; CDR3aa: CASSLLGQGTGEQFF
v_gene: TRBV6-4; abundance: few; j_gene: TRBJ2-3; d_gene: NA; CDR3nt: TGTGCCAGCAAAACGGAGTGGTCGACAAGAAGCTGGGGGTCCCCTTTAAGCACAGATACGCAGTATTTT; CDR3aa: CASKTEWSTRSWGSPLSTDTQYF
v_gene: TRBV20-1; abundance: few; j_gene: TRBJ2-1; d_gene: NA; CDR3nt: TGCAGTGCGACACATCAGAGCTCCTACAATGAGCAGTTCTTC; CDR3aa: CSATHQSSYNEQFF
v_gene: TRBV7-2; abundance: few; j_gene: TRBJ2-5; d_gene: TRBD1; CDR3nt: TGTGCCAGCAGCCGACAGGGGGGCCGACAAGAGACCCAGTACTTC; CDR3aa: CASSRQGGRQETQYF
v_gene: TRBV3-1; abundance: NA; j_gene: TRBJ2-5; d_gene: TRBD2; CDR3nt: TGTGCCAGCAGCCGGGCGGGAGGGAAGGGAGTCCAAGAGACCCAGTACTTC; CDR3aa: CASSRAGGKGVQETQYF
v_gene: TRBV13; abundance: NA; j_gene: TRBJ2-7; d_gene: TRBD1; CDR3nt: TGTGCCAGCAGCTCGGGGACAGGGGGGCCAACCTACGAGCAGTACTTC; CDR3aa: CASSSGTGGPTYEQYF
v_gene: TRBV24-1; abundance: NA; j_gene: TRBJ2-1; d_gene: NA; CDR3nt: TGTGCCACCAGTGATGTCAGGGCTAATGAGCAGTTCTTC; CDR3aa: CATSDVRANEQFF
v_gene: TRBV27; abundance: few; j_gene: TRBJ1-4; d_gene: NA; CDR3nt: TGTGCCAGCAGTTTATCGGTCCACGAGAAAGAAAAACTGTTTTTT; CDR3aa: CASSLSVHEKEKLFF
v_gene: TRBV12-3/TRBV12-4; abundance: NA; j_gene: TRBJ1-4; d_gene: NA; CDR3nt: TGTGCCAGCAATCCAGGGGTGGGTGAAAAACTGTTTTTT; CDR3aa: CASNPGVGEKLFF
v_gene: TRBV7-3; abundance: NA; j_gene: TRBJ2-3; d_gene: NA; CDR3nt: TGTGCCAGCAGCTTAAGGCCAGAACGCACAGATACGCAGTATTTT; CDR3aa: CASSLRPERTDTQYF
v_gene: TRBV27; abundance: NA; j_gene: TRBJ2-1; d_gene: TRBD2; CDR3nt: TGTGCCAGCAGACTGGGACTAGCGGGCAATGAGCAGTTCTTC; CDR3aa: CASRLGLAGNEQFF
v_gene: TRBV7-9; abundance: few; j_gene: TRBJ1-5; d_gene: NA; CDR3nt: TGTGCCAGCAGCTTTACAGGGCTCAATCAGCCCCAGCATTTT; CDR3aa: CASSFTGLNQPQHF
v_gene: TRBV7-8; abundance: once; j_gene: TRBJ1-6; d_gene: NA; CDR3nt: TGTGCCAGCAGCTTAGAGGTCGGGGGGGCCCAGAATTCACCCCTCCACTTT; CDR3aa: CASSLEVGGAQNSPLHF
v_gene: TRBV12-3/TRBV12-4; abundance: NA; j_gene: TRBJ1-6; d_gene: NA; CDR3nt: TGTGCCAGTAGTACAGGGACCTGGAATTCACCCCTCCACTTT; CDR3aa: CASSTGTWNSPLHF
v_gene: TRBV12-3/TRBV12-4; abundance: many; j_gene: TRBJ2-7; d_gene: NA; CDR3nt: TGTGCCACCAGGTTTTCGAGGGGCTACGAGCAGTACTTC; CDR3aa: CATRFSRGYEQYF
v_gene: TRBV13; abundance: NA; j_gene: TRBJ1-1; d_gene: TRBD1; CDR3nt: TGTGCCAGCAGTTTCTCACAGGGGGCGGCTGAAGCTTTCTTT; CDR3aa: CASSFSQGAAEAFF
v_gene: TRBV5-1; abundance: few; j_gene: TRBJ2-7; d_gene: NA; CDR3nt: TGCGCCAGCAGCTTGGGAGTTGAGGGGCAGCAGTACTTC; CDR3aa: CASSLGVEGQQYF
v_gene: TRBV20-1; abundance: few; j_gene: TRBJ1-2; d_gene: TRBD1; CDR3nt: TGCAGTGCTCCCACGATCAGAGGGGGCCCCCTTTTCTATGGCTACACCTTC; CDR3aa: CSAPTIRGGPLFYGYTF
v_gene: TRBV4-1; abundance: NA; j_gene: TRBJ2-7; d_gene: TRBD2; CDR3nt: TGCGCCAGCAGTCTAGCGGATGGGGGGAACGAGCAGTACTTC; CDR3aa: CASSLADGGNEQYF
v_gene: TRBV5-1; abundance: few; j_gene: TRBJ1-2; d_gene: NA; CDR3nt: TGCGCCAGCAGCCCGGAAGGGGGGCTCTATGGCTACACCTTC; CDR3aa: CASSPEGGLYGYTF
v_gene: TRBV20-1; abundance: few; j_gene: TRBJ1-1; d_gene: TRBD1; CDR3nt: TGCAGTGCTAGAGGACAGGGTGAAGCTTTCTTT; CDR3aa: CSARGQGEAFF
v_gene: TRBV27; abundance: few; j_gene: TRBJ2-1; d_gene: NA; CDR3nt: TGTGCCAGCAGTTTAGAAGCGGTACTCAGCTCCTACAATGAGCAGTTCTTC; CDR3aa: CASSLEAVLSSYNEQFF
v_gene: TRBV11-2; abundance: NA; j_gene: TRBJ2-3; d_gene: TRBD2; CDR3nt: TGTGCCAGCAGCTCGCCCGAGTCACTAGCGGGAGACTTTCCAGATACGCAGTATTTT; CDR3aa: CASSSPESLAGDFPDTQYF
v_gene: TRBV15; abundance: NA; j_gene: TRBJ2-2; d_gene: NA; CDR3nt: TGTGCCACCAGCAGAGATCCAACCCCCGAGCTGTTTTTT; CDR3aa: CATSRDPTPELFF
v_gene: TRBV7-9; abundance: few; j_gene: TRBJ1-4; d_gene: NA; CDR3nt: TGTGCCAGCAAGAGGGGGGGCGATGAAAAACTGTTTTTT; CDR3aa: CASKRGGDEKLFF
v_gene: TRBV6-5; abundance: NA; j_gene: TRBJ1-2; d_gene: TRBD1; CDR3nt: TGTGCCAGCAGTTACTACGTAACAGGGGATTTTGGAAAATATGGCTACACCTTC; CDR3aa: CASSYYVTGDFGKYGYTF
v_gene: TRBV7-9; abundance: NA; j_gene: TRBJ2-5; d_gene: NA; CDR3nt: TGTGCCAGCAGCTTATGGGGCCGGGACGGCCAAGAGACCCAGTACTTC; CDR3aa: CASSLWGRDGQETQYF
v_gene: TRBV5-1; abundance: NA; j_gene: TRBJ2-7; d_gene: NA; CDR3nt: TGCGCCAGCAGCTTGGACCGGGACCACTACGAGCAGTACTTC; CDR3aa: CASSLDRDHYEQYF
v_gene: TRBV4-2; abundance: NA; j_gene: TRBJ2-3; d_gene: TRBD2; CDR3nt: TGTGCCAGCAGCCAAGATCCCGGACTAGCGACAGATACGCAGTATTTT; CDR3aa: CASSQDPGLATDTQYF
v_gene: TRBV25-1; abundance: few; j_gene: TRBJ2-4; d_gene: NA; CDR3nt: TGTGCCAGCAGTGAGCCCAGCGGCCTCAAAAACATTCAGTACTTC; CDR3aa: CASSEPSGLKNIQYF
v_gene: TRBV4-2; abundance: NA; j_gene: TRBJ2-1; d_gene: TRBD2; CDR3nt: TGTGCCAGCAGCCTGACGGGACTAGCGGGAAATGAGCAGTTCTTC; CDR3aa: CASSLTGLAGNEQFF
v_gene: TRBV27; abundance: few; j_gene: TRBJ2-1; d_gene: TRBD2; CDR3nt: TGTGCCAGCAGTTTGCGGGCTAGCGGGAGTAATGAGCAGTTCTTC; CDR3aa: CASSLRASGSNEQFF